The next 9 T cell receptor beta chains were all read from a single sample in a study of T cells after posttransplantation cyclophosphamide. Data came from immunoSEQ multiplex PCR; TCRdb stores just in-frame clones and leaves some out. The sample lists about 53,000 clones, 86% seen once, with 2.8% in the top ten. The sequencing sample was made of PBMCs. The receptors here all came from a man younger than 40 with a blood cancer, CMV-positive, and with a related stem cell donor.

This clone came up once. The rearrangement uses TRBV28 and TRBJ1-5, with a tentative D call TRBD1 (6 bases). CDR1 and CDR2 (germline): MDHEN, SYDVKM. The CDR3 has 16 amino acids. V lost 7 bases and J lost 2, with 18 bases in between. CDR3 residues: CASTRGGAGGNQPQHF. The DNA for the CDR3 is TGTGCCAGCACCCGGGGGGGTGCAGGGGGCAATCAGCCCCAGCATTTT. The full variable domain, rest sourced from reference TRBV28 and TRBJ1-5, is DVKVTQSSRYLVKRTGEKVFLECVQDMDHENMFWYRQDPGLGLRLIYFSYDVKMKEKGDIPEGYSVSREKKERFSLILESASTNQTSMYLCASTRGGAGGNQPQHFGDGTRLSIL.

This sequence joins TRBV7-3 and TRBJ2-6; D might be TRBD1 (6 bases). Germline V lookup: CDR1 SGHTA, CDR2 FQGTGA. The CDR3 totals 17 residues. The V and J ends lost 5 bases and 0 bases respectively, with 14 bases between them. CDR3 sequence (DNA): TGTGCCAGCAGCCAGTCCGGGACAAACTCTGGGGCCAACGTCCTGACTTTC. Amino acids: CASSQSGTNSGANVLTF.

The CDR3 DNA reads as TGTGCCAGCAGCTTAGTACAGGGGCGGGGATACGAGCAGTACTTC. The encoded protein is CASSLVQGRGYEQYF. This sequence joins TRBV7-8 and TRBJ2-7; maybe TRBD1 (7 bases). The length of the CDR3 is 15 residues. Germline V gene lookup returns CDR1 SGHVS and CDR2 FQNEAQ. The V end was cut by 1 base, the J end by 4 bases, with 14 bases between. Full variable domain (missing parts from reference TRBV7-8 and TRBJ2-7): GAGVSQSPRYKVAKRGQDVALRCDPISGHVSLFWYQQALGQGPEFLTYFQNEAQLDKSGLPSDRFFAERPEGSVSTLKIQRTQQEDSAVYLCASSLVQGRGYEQYFGPGTRLTVT.

The chain is built from TRBV6-5 and TRBJ1-2, with a possible D match to TRBD1 (6 bases). Germline lookup yields CDR1 MNHEY and CDR2 SVGAGI. The CDR3 contains 14 residues. Trimming took 10 bases from V and 4 from J, leaving 19 bases between them. The CDR3 DNA reads TGTGCCACCATATTGACAGGAAAATCCTATGGCTACACCTTC. Translating gives CATILTGKSYGYTF.

This sequence joins TRBV19 and TRBJ1-1; D ambiguous. The CDR3 contains 12 residues. V lost 6 bases and J 0 bases, leaving 5 bases between the germline ends. Germline CDR1 is LNHDA and CDR2 is SQIVND (reference sequence). The CDR3 region has the DNA TGTGCCAGTAGCTCCGTGAACACTGAAGCTTTCTTT. As protein: CASSSVNTEAFF. Full variable domain (remainder filled in from reference TRBV19 and TRBJ1-1): DGGITQSPKYLFRKEGQNVTLSCEQNLNHDAMYWYRQDPGQGLRLIYYSQIVNDFQKGDIAEGYSVSREKKESFPLTVTSAQKNPTAFYLCASSSVNTEAFFGQGTRLTVV.

The CDR3 DNA reads TGTGCCAGCAGTCCAGGGAGCACAGATACGCAGTATTTT. It encodes CASSPGSTDTQYF. This chain connects TRBV28 to TRBJ2-3; tentatively, D is TRBD1 (5 bases). CDR3 length equals 13 residues. Germline V gene data show CDR1 as MDHEN and CDR2 as SYDVKM. Trimming removed 5 bases from V and 0 bases from J, with 6 bases in between.

V gene TRBV7-2 combines with J gene TRBJ2-5, with TRBD2 identical over 16 bases. V lost 5 bases, J lost 5 bases, and 5 bases stayed unmatched. CDR3 length: 16 residues. The V gene's germline CDR1 is SGHTA and CDR2 FQGNSA. CDR3: CASSKGLAGGRETQYF. The CDR3 bases are TGTGCCAGCAGCAAGGGACTAGCGGGAGGGCGGGAGACCCAGTACTTC.

The V gene is TRBV6-5, the J gene TRBJ1-1; possible D gene TRBD1, 6 bases. With 2 bases removed from V and 1 base from J, the gap between germline ends came to 11 bases. CDR3 size: 15 residues. Looked up from germline, CDR1 is MNHEY and CDR2 is SVGAGI. The DNA for the CDR3 is TGTGCCAGCAGTTACGGTACAGGGAGGAACACTGAAGCTTTCTTT. Its translation is CASSYGTGRNTEAFF.

The rearrangement joins TRBV10-3 to TRBJ2-1; 8 bases line up with TRBD2. The CDR3 totals 15 residues. After removal of 4 bases from V and 2 bases from J, the junction contained 4 bases not matched to a gene. Germline loops: CDR1 ENHRY, CDR2 SYGVKD. The CDR3 DNA follows: TGTGCCATCAGTGGCGCGGGAGGTACCTACAATGAGCAGTTCTTC. Translation gives CAISGAGGTYNEQFF.